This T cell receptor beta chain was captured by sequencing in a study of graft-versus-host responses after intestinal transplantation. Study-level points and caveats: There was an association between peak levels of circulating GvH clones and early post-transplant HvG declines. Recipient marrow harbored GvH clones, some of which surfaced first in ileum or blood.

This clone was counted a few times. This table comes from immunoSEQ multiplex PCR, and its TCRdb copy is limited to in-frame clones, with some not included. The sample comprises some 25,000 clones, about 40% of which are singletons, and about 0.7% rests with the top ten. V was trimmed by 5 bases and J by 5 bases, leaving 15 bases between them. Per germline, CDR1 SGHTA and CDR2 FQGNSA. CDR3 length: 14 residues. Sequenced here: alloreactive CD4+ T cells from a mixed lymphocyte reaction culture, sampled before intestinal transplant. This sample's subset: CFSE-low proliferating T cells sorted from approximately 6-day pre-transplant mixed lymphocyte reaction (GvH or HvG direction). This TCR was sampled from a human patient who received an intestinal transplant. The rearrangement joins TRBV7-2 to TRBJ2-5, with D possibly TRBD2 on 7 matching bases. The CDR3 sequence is CASSLGGHRETQYF. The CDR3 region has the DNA TGTGCCAGCAGCCTGGGGGGGCATCGGGAGACCCAGTACTTC.